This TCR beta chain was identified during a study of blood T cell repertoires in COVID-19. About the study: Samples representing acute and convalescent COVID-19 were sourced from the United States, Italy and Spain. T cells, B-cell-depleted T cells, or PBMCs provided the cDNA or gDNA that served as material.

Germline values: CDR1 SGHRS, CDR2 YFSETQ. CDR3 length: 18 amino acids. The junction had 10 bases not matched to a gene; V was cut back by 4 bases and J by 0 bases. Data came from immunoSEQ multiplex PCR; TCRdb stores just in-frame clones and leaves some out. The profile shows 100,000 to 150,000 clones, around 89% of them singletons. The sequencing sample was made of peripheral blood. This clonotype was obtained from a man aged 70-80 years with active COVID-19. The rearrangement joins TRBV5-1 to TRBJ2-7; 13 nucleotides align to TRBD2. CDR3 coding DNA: TGCGCCAGCAGCCAGAATCCGACTAGCGGGAGGAGCTCCTACGAGCAGTACTTC. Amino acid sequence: CASSQNPTSGRSSYEQYF.